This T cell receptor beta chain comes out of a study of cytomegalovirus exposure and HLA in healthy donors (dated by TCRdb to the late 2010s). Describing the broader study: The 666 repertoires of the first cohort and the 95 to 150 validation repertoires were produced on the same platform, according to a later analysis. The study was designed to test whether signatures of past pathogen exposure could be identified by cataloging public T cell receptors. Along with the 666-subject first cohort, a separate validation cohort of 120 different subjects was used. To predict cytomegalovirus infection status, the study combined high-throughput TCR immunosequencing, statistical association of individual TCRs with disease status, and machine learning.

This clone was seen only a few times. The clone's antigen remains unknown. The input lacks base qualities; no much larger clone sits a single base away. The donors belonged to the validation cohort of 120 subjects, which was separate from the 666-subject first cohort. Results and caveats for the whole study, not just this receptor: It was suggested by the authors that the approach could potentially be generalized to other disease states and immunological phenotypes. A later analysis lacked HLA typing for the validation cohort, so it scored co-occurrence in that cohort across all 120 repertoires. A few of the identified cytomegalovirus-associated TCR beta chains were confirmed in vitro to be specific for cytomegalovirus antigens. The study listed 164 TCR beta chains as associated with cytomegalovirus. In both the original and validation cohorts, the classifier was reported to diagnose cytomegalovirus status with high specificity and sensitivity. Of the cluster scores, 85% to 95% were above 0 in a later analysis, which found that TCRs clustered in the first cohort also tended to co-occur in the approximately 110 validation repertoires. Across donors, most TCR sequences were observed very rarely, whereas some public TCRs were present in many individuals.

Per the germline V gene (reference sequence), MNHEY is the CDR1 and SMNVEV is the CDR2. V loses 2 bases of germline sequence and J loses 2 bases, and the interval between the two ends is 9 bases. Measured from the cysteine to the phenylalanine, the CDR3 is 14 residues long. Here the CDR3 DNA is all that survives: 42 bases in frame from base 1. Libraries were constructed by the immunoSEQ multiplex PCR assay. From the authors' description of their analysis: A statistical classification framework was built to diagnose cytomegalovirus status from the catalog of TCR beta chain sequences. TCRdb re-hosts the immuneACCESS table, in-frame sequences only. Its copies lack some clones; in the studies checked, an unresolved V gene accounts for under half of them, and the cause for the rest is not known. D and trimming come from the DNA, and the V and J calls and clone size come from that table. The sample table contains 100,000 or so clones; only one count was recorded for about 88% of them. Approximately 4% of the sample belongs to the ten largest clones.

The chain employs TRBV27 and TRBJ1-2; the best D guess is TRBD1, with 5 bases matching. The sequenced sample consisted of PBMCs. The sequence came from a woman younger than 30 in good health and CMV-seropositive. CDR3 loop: CASSLRGANYGYTF. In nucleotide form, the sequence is TGTGCCAGCAGTTTACGTGGGGCCAACTATGGCTACACCTTC.